The sequence of this T cell receptor (beta chain) was determined in a study of shared clonotypes between healthy human individuals. CD45RO negativity and positive selection for CCR7 defined naive CD8 cells, a population that excluded terminally differentiated effector memory CD45RA+ cells. Clones were read by immunoSEQ multiplex PCR, and TCRdb kept only the in-frame ones, dropping some. The sample has approximately 2,000,000 clones, roughly 95% seen once; the top ten hold around 1.7%. After removal of 6 bases from V and 2 bases from J, the junction contained 9 bases not matched to a gene. The length of the CDR3 is 16 residues. Germline V lookup: CDR1 MNHNY, CDR2 SVGAGI (reference sequence).

The material sequenced was naive CD8+ T cells from PBMCs. This chain uses TRBV6-6 with TRBJ2-2, with 7 positions matching TRBD1. The clonotype comes from a man between 18 and 35 years old in good health. Some clones in this sample may be carry-over from other donors' samples. This chain's CDR3 is CASRNHRDSNTGELFF. CDR3 in DNA: TGTGCCAGCAGAAACCACCGGGACAGTAACACCGGGGAGCTGTTTTTT.